The 6 T cell receptor beta chains listed next were all sequenced from one sample in a study of T cell repertoires in cytomegalovirus infection. TCRdb redid the calling of the reads with MiXCR, one entry per CDR3 protein. The sample gives hundreds of thousands of distinct CDR3 sequences, roughly a sixth of which show up once; more than 10% is in the top ten. Specimen: PBMCs. Receptors originate from a human donor in good health (CMV status not recorded). Some clones in this sample may be carry-over from other donors' samples.

This chain joins TRBV7-9 and TRBJ2-7; TRBD2 might be the D (5 bases). The CDR3 spans 12 residues. V gave up 4 bases and J gave up 5 bases, with 9 bases separating them. In germline, CDR1 is SEHNR, CDR2 FQNEAQ (reference sequence). This chain's CDR3 is CASSSGRDEQYF. CDR3 nucleotides: TGTGCCAGCAGCTCCGGGCGGGACGAGCAGTACTTC. The complete variable domain, with remaining parts taken from reference TRBV7-9 and TRBJ2-7, reads DTGVSQNPRHKITKRGQNVTFRCDPISEHNRLYWYRQTLGQGPEFLTYFQNEAQLEKSRLLSDRFSAERPKGSFSTLEIQRTEQGDSAMYLCASSSGRDEQYFGPGTRLTVT.

This clonotype appeared a few times. CDR3 amino acids: CASSLAVSGSNEKLFF. The CDR3 DNA follows: TGTGCCAGCAGCTTAGCCGTTTCGGGTTCGAATGAAAAACTGTTTTTT. The chain employs TRBV7-2 and TRBJ1-4; no firm D call. V was cut by 0 bases and J by 5 bases, with 13 bases left in between. Germline values: CDR1 SGHTA, CDR2 FQGNSA. The CDR3 runs 16 residues.

There are many counts of this clonotype. J is TRBJ2-2 and V is TRBV7-2; 11 nucleotides agree with TRBD2. The germline CDR1 and CDR2 sequences are SGHTA and FQGNSA. After removal of 1 base from V and 10 bases from J, the junction contained 5 bases not matched to a gene. The CDR3 spans 15 residues. This CDR3 reads CASSLDSGGAVELFF. The CDR3 bases are TGTGCCAGCAGCTTAGATAGCGGGGGGGCCGTGGAGCTGTTTTTT.

The chain couples TRBV3-1 to TRBJ2-3; TRBD2 agrees at 11 bases. Germline CDR1 reads LGHDT; CDR2 reads YNNKEL (reference sequence). This CDR3 has 17 amino acids. The V gene end was trimmed by 5 bases and the J gene end by 7 bases; junction bases not matched to a gene: 14. The CDR3 reads CASSMGLAAPTDNTQYF. CDR3 bases: TGTGCCAGCAGCATGGGACTAGCGGCTCCCACAGATAATACGCAGTATTTT.

This clonotype has a handful of counts. This chain uses TRBV29-1 with TRBJ2-3; D is uncertain. The CDR3 is 9 residues long. CDR1 SQVTM and CDR2 ANQGSEA come from the germline V gene. The CDR3 DNA reads as TGCACAACGTCGGATACGCAGTATTTT. Translation: CTTSDTQYF.

This clonotype has just a few counts. This rearrangement joins TRBV6-5 to TRBJ2-5; a possible D gene is TRBD2 (6 bases). Germline CDR1 MNHEY, CDR2 SVGAGI. Trimming removed 0 bases at V and 5 bases at J, with 16 bases between. This CDR3 has 16 residues. The CDR3 sequence is CASSYSALADLETQYF. The CDR3 nucleotides are TGTGCCAGCAGTTACTCAGCACTAGCTGATTTGGAGACCCAGTACTTC.